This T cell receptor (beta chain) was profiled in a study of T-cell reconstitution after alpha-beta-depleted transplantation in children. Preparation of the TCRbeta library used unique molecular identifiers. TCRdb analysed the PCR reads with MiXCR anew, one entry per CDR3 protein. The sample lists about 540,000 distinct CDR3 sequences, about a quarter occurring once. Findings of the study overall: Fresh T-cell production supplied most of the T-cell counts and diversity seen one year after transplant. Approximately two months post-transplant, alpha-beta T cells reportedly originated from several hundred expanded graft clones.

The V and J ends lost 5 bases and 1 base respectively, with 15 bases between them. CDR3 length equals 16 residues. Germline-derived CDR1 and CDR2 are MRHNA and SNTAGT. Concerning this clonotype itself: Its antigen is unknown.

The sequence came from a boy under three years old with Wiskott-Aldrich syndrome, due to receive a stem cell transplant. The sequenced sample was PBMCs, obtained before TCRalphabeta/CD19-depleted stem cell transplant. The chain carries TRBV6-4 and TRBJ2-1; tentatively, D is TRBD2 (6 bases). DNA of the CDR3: TGTGCCAGCAGTACGACTAGAAAGGTTTCCTACAATGAGCAGTTCTTC. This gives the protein CASSTTRKVSYNEQFF.